This T cell receptor (beta chain) was recovered during a study of lymphopenia after photon versus proton radiotherapy. Study findings and constraints: After the lymphocyte nadir, photon-treated repertoires showed oligoclonal expansion, especially of CD8+ Temra cells. Only patients who died were analyzed for survival; proton advantage is unproven. Larger post-nadir TCR diversity loss correlated inversely with survival in deceased patients. Photon-treated patients lost naive T cells and TCR diversity; proton-treated stayed stable.

In the case of this clone: Its matching antigen is unknown.

The V gene's germline CDR1 is MNHEY and CDR2 SMNVEV (reference sequence). This CDR3 is 14 amino acids long. Trimming removed 6 bases from V and 1 base from J, with 12 bases in between. Using immunoSEQ multiplex PCR, the repertoire was profiled, and TCRdb retains in-frame clones only, with some absent. Seen here are some 17,000 clones, more than 65% observed once, and the top ten hold around 20%. The J gene is TRBJ1-1, the V gene TRBV27; D gene uncertain. This receptor was taken from a man between 65 and 85 years old with pancreatic cancer. Sample: peripheral blood, taken from a patient treated with proton-based radiotherapy. CDR3 bases: TGTGCCAGCAGCCCCGGTATCGCGAACACTGAAGCTTTCTTT. As protein: CASSPGIANTEAFF.